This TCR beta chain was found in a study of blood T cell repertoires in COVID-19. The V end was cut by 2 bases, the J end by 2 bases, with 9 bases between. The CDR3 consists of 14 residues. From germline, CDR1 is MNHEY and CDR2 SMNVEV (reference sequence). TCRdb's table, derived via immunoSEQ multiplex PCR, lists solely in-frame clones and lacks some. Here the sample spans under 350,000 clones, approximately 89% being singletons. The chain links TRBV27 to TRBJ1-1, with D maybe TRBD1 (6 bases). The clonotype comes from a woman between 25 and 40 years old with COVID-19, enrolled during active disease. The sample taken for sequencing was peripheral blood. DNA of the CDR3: TGTGCCAGCAGTTTAGACAGGTTTAACACTGAAGCTTTCTTT. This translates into CASSLDRFNTEAFF.